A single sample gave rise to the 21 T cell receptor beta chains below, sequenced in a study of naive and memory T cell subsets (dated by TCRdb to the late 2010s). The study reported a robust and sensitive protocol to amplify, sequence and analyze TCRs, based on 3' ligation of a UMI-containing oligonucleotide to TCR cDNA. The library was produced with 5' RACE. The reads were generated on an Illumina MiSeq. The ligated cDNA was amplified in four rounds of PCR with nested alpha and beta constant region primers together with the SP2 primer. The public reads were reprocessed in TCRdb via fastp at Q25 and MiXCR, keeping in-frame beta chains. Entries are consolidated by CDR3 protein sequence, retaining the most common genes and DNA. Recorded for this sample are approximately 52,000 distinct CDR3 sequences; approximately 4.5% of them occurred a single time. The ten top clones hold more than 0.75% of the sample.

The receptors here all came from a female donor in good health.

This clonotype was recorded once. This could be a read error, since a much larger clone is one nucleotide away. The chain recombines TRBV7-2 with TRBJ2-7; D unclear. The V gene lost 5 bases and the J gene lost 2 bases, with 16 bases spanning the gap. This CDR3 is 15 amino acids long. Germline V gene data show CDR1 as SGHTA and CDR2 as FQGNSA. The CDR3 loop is CASSQPDVSTYEQYF. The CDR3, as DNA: TGTGCCAGCAGCCAACCCGATGTGAGCACCTACGAGCAGTACTTC.

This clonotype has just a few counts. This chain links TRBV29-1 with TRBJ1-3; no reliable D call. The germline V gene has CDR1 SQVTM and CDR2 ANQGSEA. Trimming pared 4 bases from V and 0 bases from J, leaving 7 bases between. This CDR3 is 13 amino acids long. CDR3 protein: CSVGPSSGNTIYF. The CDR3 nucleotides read TGCAGCGTTGGACCAAGCTCTGGAAACACCATATATTTT.

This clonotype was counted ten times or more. The CDR3 coding sequence is TGTGCCAGCAGCCCTGACAGGCACGGCGACACCTTC. It encodes CASSPDRHGDTF. The chain has TRBV7-9 and TRBJ1-2, with D possibly matching TRBD1 (6 bases). Trimming stripped 5 bases from V and 12 bases from J, with 16 bases between. Per the germline V gene, CDR1 is SEHNR and CDR2 is FQNEAQ (reference sequence). There are 12 residues in the CDR3. Variable domain in full (rest from reference TRBV7-9 and TRBJ1-2): DTGVSQNPRHKITKRGQNVTFRCDPISEHNRLYWYRQTLGQGPEFLTYFQNEAQLEKSRLLSDRFSAERPKGSFSTLEIQRTEQGDSAMYLCASSPDRHGDTFGSGTRLTVV.

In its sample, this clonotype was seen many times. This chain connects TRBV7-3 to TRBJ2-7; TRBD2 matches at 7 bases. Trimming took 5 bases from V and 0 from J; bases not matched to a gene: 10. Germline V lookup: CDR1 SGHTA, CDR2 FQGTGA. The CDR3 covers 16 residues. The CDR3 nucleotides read TGTGCCAGCAGCACCAGCGGGGCACTAAGCTCCTACGAGCAGTACTTC. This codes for CASSTSGALSSYEQYF.

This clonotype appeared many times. In DNA form, the CDR3 reads TGTGCCAGCAGTTTATCACTCAGGGGTCATTCCTACGAGCAGTACTTC. Protein: CASSLSLRGHSYEQYF. The chain recombines TRBV12-3 or TRBV12-4 with TRBJ2-7, with a weak D call TRBD1 (6 bases). V lost 2 bases to trimming and J lost 1 base, with 15 bases between them. The CDR3 is 16 residues long.

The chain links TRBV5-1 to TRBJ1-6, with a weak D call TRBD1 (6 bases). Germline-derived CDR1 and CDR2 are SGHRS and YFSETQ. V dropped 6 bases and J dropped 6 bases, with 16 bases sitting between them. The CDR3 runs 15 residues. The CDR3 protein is CASTVRGLGNSPLHF. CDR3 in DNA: TGCGCCAGCACAGTTCGGGGGCTCGGTAATTCACCCCTCCACTTT.

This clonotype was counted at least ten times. CDR3 protein: CASSELAGVEADTQYF. The DNA for the CDR3 is TGTGCCAGCAGTGAACTAGCGGGAGTTGAGGCAGATACGCAGTATTTT. This chain connects TRBV25-1 to TRBJ2-3; 10 nucleotides match TRBD2. This CDR3 comprises 16 residues. CDR1 and CDR2 (germline): MGHDK, SYGVNS. V trimming: 2 bases; J trimming: 4 bases; junction bases outside the gene matches: 6.

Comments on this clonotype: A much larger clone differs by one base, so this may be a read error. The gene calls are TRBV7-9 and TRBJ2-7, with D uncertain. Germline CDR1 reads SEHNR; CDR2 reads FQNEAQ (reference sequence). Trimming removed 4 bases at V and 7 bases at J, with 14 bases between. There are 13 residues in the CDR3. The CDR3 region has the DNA TGTGCCAGCAGCTCCGTCGCAGCGTGGGAGCAGTACTTC. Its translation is CASSSVAAWEQYF.

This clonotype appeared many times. CDR3 DNA: TGTGCCAGCAGTGAAGCTCAGCCCCAGCATTTT. This gives the protein CASSEAQPQHF. The chain recombines TRBV6-1 with TRBJ1-5, with no clear D. This CDR3 contains 11 residues. Trimming cost V 0 bases and J 6 bases, with 0 bases left between them. In germline, CDR1 is MNHNS, CDR2 SASEGT.

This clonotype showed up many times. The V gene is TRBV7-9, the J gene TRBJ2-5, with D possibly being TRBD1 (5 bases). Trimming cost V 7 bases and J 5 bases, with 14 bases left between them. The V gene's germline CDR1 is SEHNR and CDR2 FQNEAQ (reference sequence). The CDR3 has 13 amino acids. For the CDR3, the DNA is TGTGCCAGCAAAAAGGGGCTGGGGGAGACCCAGTACTTC. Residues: CASKKGLGETQYF.

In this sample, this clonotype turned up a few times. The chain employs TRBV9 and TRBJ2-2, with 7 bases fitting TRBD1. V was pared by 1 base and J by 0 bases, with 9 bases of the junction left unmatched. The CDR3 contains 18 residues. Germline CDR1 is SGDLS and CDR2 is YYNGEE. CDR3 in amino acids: CASSVRRGRWANTGELFF. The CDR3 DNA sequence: TGTGCCAGCAGCGTAAGAAGGGGGCGGTGGGCGAACACCGGGGAGCTGTTTTTT.

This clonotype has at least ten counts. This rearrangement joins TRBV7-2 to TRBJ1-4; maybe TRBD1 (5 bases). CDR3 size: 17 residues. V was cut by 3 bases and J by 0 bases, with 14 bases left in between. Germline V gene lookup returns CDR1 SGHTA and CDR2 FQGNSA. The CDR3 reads CASSFRWDGATNEKLFF. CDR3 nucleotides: TGTGCCAGCAGCTTCCGATGGGACGGCGCAACTAATGAAAAACTGTTTTTT.

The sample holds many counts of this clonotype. The CDR3 spells CASSPLTGGADTQYF. The CDR3 DNA reads TGTGCCAGCAGCCCCCTAACGGGAGGGGCAGATACGCAGTATTTT. The chain couples TRBV7-6 to TRBJ2-3, with 8 nucleotides matching TRBD2. Trimming removed 5 bases from V and 4 bases from J; junction bases left unmatched: 8. The CDR3 length is 15 residues. Germline loops: CDR1 SGHVS, CDR2 FNYEAQ.

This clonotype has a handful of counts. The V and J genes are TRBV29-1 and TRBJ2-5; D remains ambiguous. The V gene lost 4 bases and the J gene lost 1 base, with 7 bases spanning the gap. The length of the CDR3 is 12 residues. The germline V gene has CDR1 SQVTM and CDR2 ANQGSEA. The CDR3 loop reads CSVGLIQETQYF. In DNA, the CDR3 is TGCAGCGTTGGTCTGATCCAAGAGACCCAGTACTTC.

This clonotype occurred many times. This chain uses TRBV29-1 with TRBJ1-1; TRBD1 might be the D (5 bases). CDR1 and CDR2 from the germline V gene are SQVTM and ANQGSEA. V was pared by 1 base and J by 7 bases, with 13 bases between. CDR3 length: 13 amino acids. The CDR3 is CSVEGGTGFEAFF. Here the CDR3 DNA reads TGCAGCGTTGAAGGGGGGACGGGCTTTGAAGCTTTCTTT. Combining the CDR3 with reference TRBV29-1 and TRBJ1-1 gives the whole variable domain SAVISQKPSRDICQRGTSLTIQCQVDSQVTMMFWYRQQPGQSLTLIATANQGSEATYESGFVIDKFPISRPNLTFSTLTVSNMSPEDSSIYLCSVEGGTGFEAFFGQGTRLTVV.

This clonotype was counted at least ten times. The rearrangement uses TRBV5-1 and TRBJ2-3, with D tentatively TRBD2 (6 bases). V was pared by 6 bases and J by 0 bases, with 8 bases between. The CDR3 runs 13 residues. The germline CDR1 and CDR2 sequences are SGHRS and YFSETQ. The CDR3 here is CASTRGSTDTQYF. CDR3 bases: TGCGCCAGCACACGGGGGAGCACAGATACGCAGTATTTT. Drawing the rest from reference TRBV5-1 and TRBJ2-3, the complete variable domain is KAGVTQTPRYLIKTRGQQVTLSCSPISGHRSVSWYQQTPGQGLQFLFEYFSETQRNKGNFPGRFSGRQFSNSRSEMNVSTLELGDSALYLCASTRGSTDTQYFGPGTRLTVL.

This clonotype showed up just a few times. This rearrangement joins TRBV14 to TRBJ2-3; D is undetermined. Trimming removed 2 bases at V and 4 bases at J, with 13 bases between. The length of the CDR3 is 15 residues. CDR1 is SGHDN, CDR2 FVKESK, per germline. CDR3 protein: CASSQPNHFPDTQYF. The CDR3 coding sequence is TGTGCCAGCAGCCAACCTAACCACTTCCCAGATACGCAGTATTTT. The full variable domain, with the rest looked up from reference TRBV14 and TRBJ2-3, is EAGVTQFPSHSVIEKGQTVTLRCDPISGHDNLYWYRRVMGKEIKFLLHFVKESKQDESGMPNNRFLAERTGGTYSTLKVQPAELEDSGVYFCASSQPNHFPDTQYFGPGTRLTVL.

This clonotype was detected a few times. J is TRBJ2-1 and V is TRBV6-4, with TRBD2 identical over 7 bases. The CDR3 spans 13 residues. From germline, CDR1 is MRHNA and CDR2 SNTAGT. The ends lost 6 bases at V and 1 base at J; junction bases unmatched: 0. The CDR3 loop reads CASRGGSYNEQFF. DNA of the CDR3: TGTGCCAGCAGGGGGGGGTCCTACAATGAGCAGTTCTTC.

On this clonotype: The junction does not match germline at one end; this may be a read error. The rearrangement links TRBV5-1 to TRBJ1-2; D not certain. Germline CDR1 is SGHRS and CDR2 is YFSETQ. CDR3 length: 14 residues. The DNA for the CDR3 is TGCGCCAGCAGTCGCGAACCAGGAAACTATGGCGACACCTTC. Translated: CASSREPGNYGDTF.

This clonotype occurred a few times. The CDR3 DNA is TGTGCCACTAGACTTGAGACAGGGGGGGGTCTCGGGGAGCTGTTTTTT. Translation: CATRLETGGGLGELFF. The chain combines TRBV6-5 with TRBJ2-2; 9 bases map to TRBD1. V was clipped by 10 bases and J by 7 bases; unmatched bases: 16. The V gene's germline CDR1 is MNHEY and CDR2 SVGAGI. This CDR3 has 16 residues.

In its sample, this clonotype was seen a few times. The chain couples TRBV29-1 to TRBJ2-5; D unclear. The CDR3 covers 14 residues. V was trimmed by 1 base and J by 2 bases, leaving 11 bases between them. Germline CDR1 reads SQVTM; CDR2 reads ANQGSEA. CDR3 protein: CSVEASAGQETQYF. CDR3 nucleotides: TGCAGCGTTGAAGCCTCGGCAGGTCAAGAGACCCAGTACTTC. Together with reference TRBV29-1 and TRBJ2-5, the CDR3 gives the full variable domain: SAVISQKPSRDICQRGTSLTIQCQVDSQVTMMFWYRQQPGQSLTLIATANQGSEATYESGFVIDKFPISRPNLTFSTLTVSNMSPEDSSIYLCSVEASAGQETQYFGPGTRLLVL.